The 4 T cell receptor beta chains presented below share a single source sample, sequenced in a study of Tregs in tolerant kidney transplant recipients (dated by TCRdb to between 2018 and 2021). The receptor library was made with the immunoSEQ multiplex PCR assay. The source is immuneACCESS, and TCRdb retained only in-frame sequences with V and J called. Part of the clones is not carried over; for the studies checked, unresolved V genes explain less than half of this, and the remainder is unexplained. Across this sample there are some 66,000 clones, with 80% to 95% seen only once. Clones ranked in the top ten supply roughly 9.7% of the sample. According to the study, the label for this sample's time point signals: blood sample drawn before combined kidney and bone marrow transplant. This sample comprised CD8+ T cells from blood, obtained before the transplant. These receptors came from a human donor who received a combined kidney and bone marrow transplant.

The chain carries TRBV5-5 and TRBJ2-5, with a tentative D call TRBD2 (6 bases). In germline, CDR1 is SGHKS, CDR2 YYEKEE (reference sequence). Trimming left V 0 bases short and J 2 bases short, with 20 bases between. CDR3 length: 18 residues. Here the CDR3 reads CASSLGPSEPGEQETQYF. The CDR3 DNA sequence: TGTGCCAGCAGCTTGGGCCCCTCTGAGCCGGGGGAGCAAGAGACCCAGTACTTC.

The rearrangement joins TRBV15 to TRBJ2-7; the D is unclear. The CDR3 extends over 14 amino acids. V was cut by 1 base and J by 0 bases, with 7 bases left in between. Germline CDR1 reads LNHNV; CDR2 reads YYDKDF (reference sequence). The CDR3: CATSRVGSSYEQYF. The CDR3 DNA sequence: TGTGCCACCAGCAGAGTTGGTAGCTCCTACGAGCAGTACTTC.

This chain connects TRBV7-6 to TRBJ1-4, with D tentatively TRBD1 (5 bases). Germline assignment: CDR1 SGHVS and CDR2 FNYEAQ. The V end lost 4 bases, the J end lost 0 bases, and 12 bases lay between the germline ends. CDR3 length equals 16 residues. The CDR3 DNA is TGTGCCAGCAGCTCCGGACACCGAGCAACTAATGAAAAACTGTTTTTT. Its protein is CASSSGHRATNEKLFF.

This chain links TRBV27 with TRBJ2-3; TRBD2 agrees at 13 bases. CDR3 length equals 17 residues. Germline V gene lookup returns CDR1 MNHEY and CDR2 SMNVEV (reference sequence). J gave up 2 bases and V 5 bases, and 7 bases lay outside the gene matches. The CDR3 region has the DNA TGTGCCAGCAGTGCCCGGACTAGCGGGGGCCCCACAGATACGCAGTATTTT. This gives the protein CASSARTSGGPTDTQYF.